The T cell receptor beta chain under discussion was sequenced for a study of OX40 agonist ivuxolimab in advanced cancers. Across the study: Prior anti-PD-1, anti-PD-L1 or anti-CTLA-4 therapy did not bar entry, and more than 35% had some.

Only one count was recorded for this clone. Data came from immunoSEQ multiplex PCR; TCRdb stores just in-frame clones and leaves some out. The sample yields 75,000 to 95,000 clones, around 83% seen once. Germline values: CDR1 SGHVS, CDR2 FQNEAQ. The CDR3 contains 14 residues. V lost 4 bases, J lost 2 bases, and 11 bases lay in between. Here the sequenced sample was CD4+ or CD8+ T cells sorted from blood, taken in a trial of the OX40 agonist ivuxolimab. The chain employs TRBV7-8 and TRBJ2-5; a possible D gene is TRBD2 (6 bases). The clonotype originates from an adult with an advanced solid tumor such as melanoma, head and neck, liver or kidney cancer. DNA of the CDR3: TGTGCCAGCAGCTCCCGGGACTCTCAAGAGACCCAGTACTTC. This codes for CASSSRDSQETQYF.